This T cell receptor beta chain was sequenced for a study of cytomegalovirus exposure and HLA in healthy donors. On this clone: Its antigen is as yet unknown.

Notes on the study in general: Listed as cytomegalovirus-associated were around 160 TCR beta chains.

PCR primers comprised 60 Vbeta and 13 Jbeta primers. The data were produced by immunoSEQ multiplex PCR, yet TCRdb's version contains in-frame clones alone and is incomplete. The data contain about 160,000 clones, about three quarters of them singletons. V lost 10 bases, J lost 4 bases, and 8 bases stayed unmatched. CDR1 and CDR2 from the germline V gene are WNHNN and SYGVQD (reference sequence). This CDR3 contains 15 residues. Sequences were obtained from PBMCs. The V gene is TRBV10-1, the J gene TRBJ2-2; TRBD2 matches 11 bases. The receptor was derived from a female donor in good health and CMV-seronegative. The CDR3, as DNA: TGCGCCACCCTAGGACTAGCGGGCGGCACCGGGGAGCTGTTTTTT. Its translation: CATLGLAGGTGELFF.